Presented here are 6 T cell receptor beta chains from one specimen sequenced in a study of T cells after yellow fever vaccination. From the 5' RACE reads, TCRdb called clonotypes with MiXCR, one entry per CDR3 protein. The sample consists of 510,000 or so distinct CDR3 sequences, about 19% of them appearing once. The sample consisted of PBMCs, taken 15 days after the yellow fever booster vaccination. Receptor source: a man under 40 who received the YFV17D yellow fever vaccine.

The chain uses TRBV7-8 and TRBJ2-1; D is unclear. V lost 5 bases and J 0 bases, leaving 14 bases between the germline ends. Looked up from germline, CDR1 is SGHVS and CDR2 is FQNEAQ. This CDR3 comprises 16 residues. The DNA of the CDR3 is TGTGCCAGCAGCCCTCCGAGGCTTATCTCCTACAATGAGCAGTTCTTC. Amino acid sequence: CASSPPRLISYNEQFF.

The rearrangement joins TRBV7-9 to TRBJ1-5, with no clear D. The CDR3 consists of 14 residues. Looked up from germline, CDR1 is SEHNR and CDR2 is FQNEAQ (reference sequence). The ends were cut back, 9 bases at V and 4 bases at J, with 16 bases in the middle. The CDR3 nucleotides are TGTGCCAGTTTGGTAGGCGGTTGGAATCAGCCCCAGCATTTT. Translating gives CASLVGGWNQPQHF.

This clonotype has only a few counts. This CDR3 is CASASALNTEAFF. As DNA, the CDR3 is TGCGCCAGCGCCAGCGCCCTGAACACTGAAGCTTTCTTT. The chain carries TRBV5-1 and TRBJ1-1, with D uncertain. Germline CDR1 SGHRS, CDR2 YFSETQ. This CDR3 is built from 13 residues. V was shortened by 7 bases and J by 0 bases, with 10 bases between the two germline ends.

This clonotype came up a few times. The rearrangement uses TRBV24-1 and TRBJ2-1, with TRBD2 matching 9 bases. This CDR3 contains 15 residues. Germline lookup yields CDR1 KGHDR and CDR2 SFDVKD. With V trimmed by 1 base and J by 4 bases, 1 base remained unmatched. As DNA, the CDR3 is TGTGCCACCAGTGATTTTAGCGGGGGATACAATGAGCAGTTCTTC. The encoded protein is CATSDFSGGYNEQFF.

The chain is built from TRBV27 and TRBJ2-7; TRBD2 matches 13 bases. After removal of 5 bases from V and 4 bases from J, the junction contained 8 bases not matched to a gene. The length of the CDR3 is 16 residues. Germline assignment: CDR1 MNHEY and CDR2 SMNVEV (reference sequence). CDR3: CASSPQPGLAGYEQYF. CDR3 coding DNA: TGTGCCAGCAGTCCCCAACCGGGACTAGCGGGGTACGAGCAGTACTTC.

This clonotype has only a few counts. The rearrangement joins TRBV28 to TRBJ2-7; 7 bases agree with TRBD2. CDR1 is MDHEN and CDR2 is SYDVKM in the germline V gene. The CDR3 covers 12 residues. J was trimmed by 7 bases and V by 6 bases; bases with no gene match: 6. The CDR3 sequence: CASRGTILEQYF. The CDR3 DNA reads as TGTGCCAGCAGGGGGACTATTTTAGAGCAGTACTTC. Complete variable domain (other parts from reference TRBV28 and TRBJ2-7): DVKVTQSSRYLVKRTGEKVFLECVQDMDHENMFWYRQDPGLGLRLIYFSYDVKMKEKGDIPEGYSVSREKKERFSLILESASTNQTSMYLCASRGTILEQYFGPGTRLTVT.